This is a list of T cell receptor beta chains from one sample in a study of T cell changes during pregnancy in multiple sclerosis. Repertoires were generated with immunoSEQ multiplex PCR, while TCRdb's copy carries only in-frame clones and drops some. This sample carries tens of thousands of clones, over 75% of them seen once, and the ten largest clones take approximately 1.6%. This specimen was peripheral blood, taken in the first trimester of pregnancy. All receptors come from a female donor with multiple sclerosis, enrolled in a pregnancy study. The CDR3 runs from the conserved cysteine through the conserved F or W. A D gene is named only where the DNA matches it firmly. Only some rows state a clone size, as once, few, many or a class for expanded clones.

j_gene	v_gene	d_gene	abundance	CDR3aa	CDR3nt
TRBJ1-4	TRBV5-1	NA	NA	CASSRQPRASTNEKLFF	TGCGCCAGCAGCCGGCAACCCAGGGCTTCCACTAATGAAAAACTGTTTTTT
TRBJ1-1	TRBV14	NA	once	CASSPFRGAEAFF	TGTGCCAGCAGCCCCTTCCGAGGAGCTGAAGCTTTCTTT
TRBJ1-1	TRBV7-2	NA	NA	CASSLAGTRVGTEAFF	TGTGCCAGCAGCTTAGCCGGGACACGGGTGGGTACTGAAGCTTTCTTT
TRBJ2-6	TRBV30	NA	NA	CALTFIGQLSGANVLTF	TGTGCCTTGACTTTCATTGGACAGCTATCTGGGGCCAACGTCCTGACTTTC
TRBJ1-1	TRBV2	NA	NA	CASSREVGWNTEAFF	TGTGCCAGCAGCCGAGAGGTAGGCTGGAACACTGAAGCTTTCTTT
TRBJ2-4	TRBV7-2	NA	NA	CASSLFPSLNIQYF	TGTGCCAGCAGCTTATTTCCTAGTTTGAACATTCAGTACTTC
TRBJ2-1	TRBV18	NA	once	CASSPIADHNEQFF	TGTGCCAGCTCACCGATAGCGGATCACAATGAGCAGTTCTTC
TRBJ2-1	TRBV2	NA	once	CASSASHEQFF	TGTGCCAGCAGCGCTAGCCATGAGCAGTTCTTC
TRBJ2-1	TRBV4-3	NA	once	CASSQVSLYNEQFF	TGCGCCAGCAGCCAAGTTTCACTTTACAATGAGCAGTTCTTC
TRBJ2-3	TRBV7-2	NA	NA	CASSPPSGSTDTQYF	TGTGCCAGCAGCCCCCCCAGCGGGAGCACAGATACGCAGTATTTT
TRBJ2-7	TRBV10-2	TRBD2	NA	CASSLPAGEAWDEQYF	TGCGCCAGCAGCCTCCCAGCGGGAGAGGCATGGGACGAGCAGTACTTC
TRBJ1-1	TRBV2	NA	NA	CASSDSGTEAFF	TGTGCCAGCAGTGATTCCGGGACTGAAGCTTTCTTT
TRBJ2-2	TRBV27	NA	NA	CASSLVSTGELFF	TGTGCCAGCAGTTTGGTGAGCACCGGGGAGCTGTTTTTT
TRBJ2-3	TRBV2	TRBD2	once	CASSAGSGATDTQYF	TGTGCCAGCAGTGCCGGTAGCGGGGCGACAGATACGCAGTATTTT
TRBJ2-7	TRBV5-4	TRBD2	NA	CASSLEGLEASYEQYF	TGTGCCAGCAGCTTGGAAGGACTAGAAGCGTCCTACGAGCAGTACTTC
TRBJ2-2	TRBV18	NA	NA	CASSSNTGELFF	TGTGCCAGCTCTTCTAACACCGGGGAGCTGTTTTTT
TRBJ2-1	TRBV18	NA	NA	CASSPERFYNEQFF	TGTGCCAGCTCACCCGAGCGGTTTTACAATGAGCAGTTCTTC
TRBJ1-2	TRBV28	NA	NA	CASSPPGLIGDGYTF	TGTGCCAGCAGTCCCCCGGGACTCATCGGCGATGGCTACACCTTC
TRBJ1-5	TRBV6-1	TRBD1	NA	CASSPRQGNQPQHF	TGTGCCAGCAGTCCACGACAGGGGAATCAGCCCCAGCATTTT
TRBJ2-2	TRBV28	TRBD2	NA	CASGASGHSGELFF	TGTGCCAGCGGGGCTAGCGGGCATTCCGGGGAGCTGTTTTTT
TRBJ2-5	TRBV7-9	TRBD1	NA	CASSRQGTQETQYF	TGTGCCAGCAGCCGACAGGGGACCCAAGAGACCCAGTACTTC
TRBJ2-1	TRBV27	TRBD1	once	CASSPRTGALIYNEQFF	TGTGCCAGCAGTCCTAGGACAGGTGCCCTGATATACAATGAGCAGTTCTTC
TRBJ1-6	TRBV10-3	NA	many	CAISEQGYNSPLHF	TGTGCCATCAGTGAGCAGGGTTATAATTCACCCCTCCACTTT
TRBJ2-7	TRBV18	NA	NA	CASSPGGLNEQYF	TGTGCCAGCTCACCAGGGGGCTTGAACGAGCAGTACTTC
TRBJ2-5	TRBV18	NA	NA	CASSPAGSSQETQYF	TGTGCCAGCTCACCGGCAGGGTCAAGTCAAGAGACCCAGTACTTC
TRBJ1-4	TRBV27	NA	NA	CASSRSTGNNEKLFF	TGTGCCAGCAGTCGGTCTACAGGGAATAATGAAAAACTGTTTTTT
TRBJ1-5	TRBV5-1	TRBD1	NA	CASSPTGTGINQPQHF	TGCGCCAGCAGCCCAACCGGGACAGGGATTAATCAGCCCCAGCATTTT
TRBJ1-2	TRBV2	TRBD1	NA	CASSEALRDSYGYTF	TGTGCCAGCAGTGAAGCGCTCCGGGACAGCTATGGCTACACCTTC
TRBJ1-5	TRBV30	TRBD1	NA	CAWRATGGSSNQPQHF	TGTGCCTGGAGGGCGACAGGGGGCTCTAGCAATCAGCCCCAGCATTTT
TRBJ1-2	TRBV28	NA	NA	CASSLGFQGYGYTF	TGTGCCAGCAGTTTAGGGTTTCAGGGTTATGGCTACACCTTC
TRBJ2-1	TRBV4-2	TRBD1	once	CASSQGQAASNEQFF	TGTGCCAGCAGCCAGGGACAGGCGGCAAGCAATGAGCAGTTCTTC
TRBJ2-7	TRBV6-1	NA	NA	CASRSQTTAYEQYF	TGTGCCAGCAGGAGTCAGACGACAGCCTACGAGCAGTACTTC
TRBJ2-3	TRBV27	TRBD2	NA	CASSLPGTSGRDTQYF	TGTGCCAGCAGCCTACCCGGGACTAGCGGTCGTGATACGCAGTATTTT
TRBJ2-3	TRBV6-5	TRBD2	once	CASSYDAGVTDTQYF	TGTGCCAGCAGTTACGACGCGGGAGTCACAGATACGCAGTATTTT
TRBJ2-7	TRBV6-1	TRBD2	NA	CASSTLAGPSYEQYF	TGTGCCAGCAGTACCCTAGCGGGCCCCTCCTACGAGCAGTACTTC
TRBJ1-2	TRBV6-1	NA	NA	CATKYVANYGYTF	TGTGCCACCAAATATGTAGCTAACTATGGCTACACCTTC
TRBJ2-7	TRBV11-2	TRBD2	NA	CASSLRTKGAGFSYEQYF	TGTGCCAGCAGCTTACGGACTAAAGGAGCGGGGTTTTCCTACGAGCAGTACTTC
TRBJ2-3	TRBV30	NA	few	CAWSKLADYTDTQYF	TGTGCCTGGAGTAAGTTAGCGGACTACACAGATACGCAGTATTTT
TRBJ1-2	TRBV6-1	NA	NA	CASSEMGGQNYGYTF	TGTGCCAGCAGTGAAATGGGAGGGCAGAACTATGGCTACACCTTC
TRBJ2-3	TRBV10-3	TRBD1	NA	CAISDRATTDTQYF	TGTGCCATCAGCGACAGGGCCACCACAGATACGCAGTATTTT
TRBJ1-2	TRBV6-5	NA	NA	CASSYGGGYTF	TGTGCCAGCAGTTACGGGGGCGGCTACACCTTC
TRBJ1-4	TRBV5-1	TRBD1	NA	CASSAGTGGSEKLFF	TGCGCCAGCAGCGCCGGGACAGGGGGCTCTGAAAAACTGTTTTTT
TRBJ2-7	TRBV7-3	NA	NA	CASSLSSGSNEQYF	TGTGCCAGCAGCTTATCGTCAGGGTCCAACGAGCAGTACTTC
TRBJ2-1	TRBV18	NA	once	CASSPEGWGNEQFF	TGTGCCAGCTCACCCGAGGGTTGGGGCAATGAGCAGTTCTTC
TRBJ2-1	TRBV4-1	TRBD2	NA	CASSRGTSGNNEQFF	TGCGCCAGCAGCCGCGGGACTAGCGGGAACAATGAGCAGTTCTTC
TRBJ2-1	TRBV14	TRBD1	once	CASSRTGTGRYNEQFF	TGTGCCAGCAGCCGAACCGGGACAGGGCGATACAATGAGCAGTTCTTC